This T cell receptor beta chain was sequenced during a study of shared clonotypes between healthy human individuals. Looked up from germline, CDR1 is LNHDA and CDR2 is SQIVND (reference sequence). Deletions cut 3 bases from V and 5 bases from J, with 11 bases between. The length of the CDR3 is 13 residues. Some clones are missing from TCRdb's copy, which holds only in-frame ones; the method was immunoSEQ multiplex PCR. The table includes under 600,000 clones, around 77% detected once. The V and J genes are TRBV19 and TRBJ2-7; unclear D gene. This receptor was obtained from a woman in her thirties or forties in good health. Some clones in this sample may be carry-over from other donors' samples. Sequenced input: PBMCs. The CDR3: CASSIKGSDEQYF. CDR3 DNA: TGTGCCAGTAGTATTAAGGGTTCGGACGAGCAGTACTTC.